This T cell receptor beta chain stems from a study of blood T cell repertoires in COVID-19. The overall study: The origin of the acute and convalescent COVID-19 samples was the United States, Italy and Spain. PBMCs, B-cell-depleted T cells, or T cells provided the cDNA or gDNA that made up the material.

Per the authors' pipeline: Amplifying reference gene primers gave estimates of nucleated cell counts. Produced via immunoSEQ multiplex PCR; TCRdb's table is partial and in-frame only. Clone size and V and J calls were adopted from that table, with D and trimming inferred from the DNA. The sample shows 45,000 to 50,000 clones, 85% to 90% of them seen only once. Enrolment of Seattle patients took place during active infection, and they were followed longitudinally. Germline CDR1 and CDR2: SGDLS and YYNGEE. The V end was cut by 0 bases, the J end by 2 bases, with 7 bases between. The CDR3 runs 14 residues.

The chain joins TRBV9 to TRBJ2-3; D is unresolved. Source material: peripheral blood. The TCR sequence derives from an elderly woman with COVID-19, enrolled during active disease. CDR3 in amino acids: CASSVAPDTDTQYF. The CDR3 coding sequence is TGTGCCAGCAGCGTAGCTCCAGACACAGATACGCAGTATTTT. Supplemented by reference TRBV9 and TRBJ2-3, the full variable domain reads DSGVTQTPKHLITATGQRVTLRCSPRSGDLSVYWYQQSLDQGLQFLIQYYNGEERAKGNILERFSAQQFPDLHSELNLSSLELGDSALYFCASSVAPDTDTQYFGPGTRLTVL.